These 31 T cell receptor beta chains share one sample of origin, sequenced in a study of T cells in Graves' hyperthyroidism and ophthalmopathy. RNA transcripts gave rise to amplified TCR beta CDR3 regions. TCR CDR3 underwent first-round RT-PCR with the HTBI primer set. TCRdb passed the multiplex PCR reads through MiXCR, listing each CDR3 protein once. Altogether about 580,000 distinct CDR3 sequences are present, roughly 50% being singletons, with the ten largest covering around 7.7%. Sequences were obtained from peripheral blood or thyroid tissue (not recorded which). The source of these receptors is a woman aged 18-29 years with Graves' hyperthyroidism.

The chain recombines TRBV4-1 with TRBJ2-7; 7 bases line up with TRBD1. Per the germline V gene, CDR1 is MGHRA and CDR2 is YSYEKL. The CDR3 has 16 residues. The trim removed 0 bases at V and 1 base at J, leaving 6 bases unmatched. CDR3: CASSQDHKTGSYEQYF. Here the CDR3 DNA reads TGCGCCAGCAGCCAAGACCACAAGACAGGGTCCTACGAGCAGTACTTC.

The table lists this clonotype with a few counts. The chain has TRBV12-3 or TRBV12-4 and TRBJ2-5, with 10 positions matching TRBD1. The J segment lost 3 bases and the V segment lost 5 bases, leaving 3 bases of the junction unmatched. The length of the CDR3 is 14 residues. CDR3 bases: TGTGCCAGCAGTGAGGACAGGGGGAAAGAGACCCAGTACTTC. It translates to CASSEDRGKETQYF.

In its sample, this clonotype was seen once. The final CDR3 position lacks the conserved phenylalanine or tryptophan, pointing to a likely read error. Because the CDR3's place on the DNA is in doubt, the DNA is left out and the CDR3 is given as listed by TCRdb. The J gene is TRBJ1-2, the V gene TRBV7-9; the table names TRBD1, a call not compared with the DNA. The germline V gene encodes CDR1 SEHNR and CDR2 FQNEAQ (reference sequence). The CDR3 adds up to 11 amino acids, both ends counted. CDR3 loop: CASSSGGRQGN.

This clonotype was seen ten or more times. The V gene is TRBV6-5, the J gene TRBJ2-2; 8 nucleotides align to TRBD1. V dropped 5 bases and J dropped 5; count of bases not matched to a gene: 4. CDR3 size: 14 residues. CDR1 MNHEY and CDR2 SVGAGI come from the germline V gene. CDR3 sequence reads: CASSHRGNTGELFF. CDR3 nucleotides: TGTGCCAGCAGTCACAGGGGGAATACCGGGGAGCTGTTTTTT.

In its sample, this clonotype was seen many times. This rearrangement joins TRBV7-9 to TRBJ2-7; 7 bases map to TRBD1. Losses at the gene ends were 5 bases for V and 5 bases for J; bases not matched to a gene: 9. The CDR3 is 14 residues long. The germline gives CDR1 SEHNR, CDR2 FQNEAQ (reference sequence). Here the CDR3 DNA reads TGTGCCAGCAGCCAATTGACAGGGATCGACGAGCAGTACTTC. Translated: CASSQLTGIDEQYF.

This clonotype occurred many times. The chain joins TRBV27 to TRBJ2-5, with D tentatively TRBD1 (6 bases). The CDR3 runs to 13 residues. V was pared by 8 bases and J by 5 bases, with 15 bases between. The germline CDR1 and CDR2 sequences are MNHEY and SMNVEV (reference sequence). The CDR3: CASSSRGSETQYF. DNA of the CDR3: TGTGCCAGCTCCTCCAGGGGTTCGGAGACCCAGTACTTC.

The chain recombines TRBV7-6 with TRBJ2-7; TRBD1 might be the D (5 bases). The CDR3 has 12 residues. Trimming left V 5 bases short and J 6 bases short, with 11 bases between. Per the germline V gene, CDR1 is SGHVS and CDR2 is FNYEAQ. The CDR3 nucleotides are TGTGCCAGCAGCAGGGGCGTCCCCGAGCAGTACTTC. Protein sequence: CASSRGVPEQYF.

The rearrangement uses TRBV7-2 and TRBJ2-6, with D perhaps given as TRBD1 or TRBD2 (6 bases each). The V gene's germline CDR1 is SGHTA and CDR2 FQGNSA. The CDR3 is 17 residues long. V was trimmed by 3 bases and J by 4 bases, leaving 16 bases between them. The CDR3 is CASSLGGRASGANVLTF. The CDR3 nucleotides read TGTGCCAGCAGCTTGGGGGGCAGGGCTTCCGGGGCCAACGTCCTGACTTTC.

The genes are TRBV29-1 and TRBJ1-2, with a weak D call TRBD1 (5 bases). The CDR3 spans 13 residues. V lost 5 bases, J lost 4 bases, and 14 bases lay in between. Germline V lookup: CDR1 SQVTM, CDR2 ANQGSEA. The CDR3 loop reads CSVRAGLLYGYTF. The CDR3 DNA sequence: TGCAGCGTTAGGGCAGGGCTTCTCTATGGCTACACCTTC.

This clonotype was seen at least ten times. The genes are TRBV2 and TRBJ2-5; perhaps TRBD2 as D (6 bases). CDR1 is SNHLY and CDR2 is FYNNEI in the germline V gene. Trimming pared 8 bases from V and 5 bases from J, leaving 18 bases between. The CDR3 spans 14 residues. The chain's CDR3 is CASQWGDWGETQYF. The DNA of the CDR3 is TGTGCCAGCCAGTGGGGGGACTGGGGTGAGACCCAGTACTTC. Full variable domain (missing parts from reference TRBV2 and TRBJ2-5): EPEVTQTPSHQVTQMGQEVILRCVPISNHLYFYWYRQILGQKVEFLVSFYNNEISEKSEIFDDQFSVERPDGSNFTLKIRSTKLEDSAMYFCASQWGDWGETQYFGPGTRLLVL.

This clonotype was seen ten or more times. An end of the junction does not agree with germline; a read error may underlie this. The chain is built from TRBV4-1 and TRBJ2-7; 13 bases are a match to TRBD2. This CDR3 contains 15 residues. The V gene's germline CDR1 is MGHRA and CDR2 YSYEKL. DNA of the CDR3: TGTGCCAGTAGCCAAGGACTAGCGGGAGCCTACGAGCAGTACTTC. Translation: CASSQGLAGAYEQYF.

This clonotype was recorded at least ten times. The chain combines TRBV20-1 with TRBJ1-1, with 7 bases fitting TRBD1. CDR3 length: 16 residues. The junction had 21 bases not matched to a gene; V was cut back by 8 bases and J by 6 bases. Germline assignment: CDR1 DFQATT and CDR2 SNEGSKA (reference sequence). Here the CDR3 DNA reads TGCAGTAGCCCCGGGACAGCCACTTCTTCGGGTTCTGAAGCTTTCTTT. Protein: CSSPGTATSSGSEAFF.

This clonotype was observed at least ten times. At one of its ends the junction is not consistent with the germline gene, which may arise from a read error. This chain connects TRBV5-1 to TRBJ1-2; D not certain. This CDR3 has 16 amino acids. Germline CDR1 and CDR2: SGHRS and YFSETQ. The CDR3 spells CASSLAVGNSNYSYTF. In nucleotides, the CDR3 is TGCGCCAGCAGCTTGGCAGTGGGGAACTCTAACTATAGCTACACCTTC.

This chain joins TRBV20-1 and TRBJ1-2, with 10 bases aligning to TRBD1. With V trimmed by 1 base and J by 2 bases, 1 base remained unmatched. This CDR3 region has 14 residues. The V gene's germline CDR1 is DFQATT and CDR2 SNEGSKA (reference sequence). CDR3 residues: CSARAGQGNYGYTF. The CDR3 coding sequence is TGCAGTGCTAGAGCGGGACAGGGGAACTATGGCTACACCTTC.

This chain connects TRBV18 to TRBJ1-4; 8 bases fit TRBD1. The CDR3 extends over 15 amino acids. CDR1 is KGHSH and CDR2 is LQKENI in the germline V gene. Losses at the gene ends were 2 bases for V and 6 bases for J; bases not matched to a gene: 5. The CDR3 sequence is CASSPRTGSYEKLFF. Written as DNA, the CDR3 is TGTGCCAGCTCACCAAGGACAGGGTCGTATGAAAAACTGTTTTTT. The variable domain in full, completed from reference TRBV18 and TRBJ1-4, reads NAGVMQNPRHLVRRRGQEARLRCSPMKGHSHVYWYRQLPEEGLKFMVYLQKENIIDESGMPKERFSAEFPKEGPSILRIQQVVRGDSAAYFCASSPRTGSYEKLFFGSGTQLSVL.

The V call is TRBV15, the J call TRBJ2-5; the D gene could be TRBD1 or TRBD2 (7 bases each). The CDR3 length is 16 residues. Trimming cost V 1 base and J 1 base, with 13 bases left between them. The germline V gene encodes CDR1 LNHNV and CDR2 YYDKDF (reference sequence). CDR3 DNA sequence: TGTGCCACCAGCAGAGGGGAGGGGGCTACCCAAGAGACCCAGTACTTC. Amino acid sequence: CATSRGEGATQETQYF.

This chain connects TRBV12-5 to TRBJ2-7; D may be TRBD2 (6 bases). Germline-derived CDR1 and CDR2 are LGHNT and FRNRAP. V shed 6 bases and J shed 7 bases, with 19 bases lying between them. This CDR3 has 14 residues. This CDR3 reads CASGLVGLYNEQYF. The CDR3 coding sequence is TGTGCTAGTGGCCTCGTGGGACTGTACAATGAGCAGTACTTC. Filled out from reference TRBV12-5 and TRBJ2-7, the complete variable domain reads DARVTQTPRHKVTEMGQEVTMRCQPILGHNTVFWYRQTMMQGLELLAYFRNRAPLDDSGMPKDRFSAEMPDATLATLKIQPSEPRDSAVYFCASGLVGLYNEQYFGPGTRLTVT.

The genes are TRBV5-5 and TRBJ1-5; possible D gene TRBD1, 6 bases. This CDR3 comprises 17 residues. Between the trimmed V and J ends, which lost 0 bases and 5 bases, there was a span of 18 bases. Germline lookup yields CDR1 SGHKS and CDR2 YYEKEE (reference sequence). CDR3 protein: CASSLAIADSYYQPQHF. The CDR3 nucleotides are TGTGCCAGCAGCTTGGCGATAGCGGACAGCTATTATCAGCCCCAGCATTTT.

This clonotype was picked up many times. The rearrangement uses TRBV19 and TRBJ1-5, with a possible D match to TRBD1 (5 bases). The CDR3 extends over 17 amino acids. Looked up from germline, CDR1 is LNHDA and CDR2 is SQIVND (reference sequence). V lost 3 bases and J lost 5, with 20 bases in between. The CDR3 coding sequence is TGTGCCAGTAGTATCCTTACAGGCCCAAATCGGGATCAGCCCCAGCATTTT. This encodes CASSILTGPNRDQPQHF. The whole variable domain, filled in from reference TRBV19 and TRBJ1-5, reads DGGITQSPKYLFRKEGQNVTLSCEQNLNHDAMYWYRQDPGQGLRLIYYSQIVNDFQKGDIAEGYSVSREKKESFPLTVTSAQKNPTAFYLCASSILTGPNRDQPQHFGDGTRLSIL.

Many counts were recorded for this clonotype. This rearrangement joins TRBV6-5 to TRBJ1-2, with D unresolved. The V end lost 4 bases, the J end lost 7 bases, and 10 bases lay between the germline ends. The CDR3 loop spans 12 amino acids. From germline, CDR1 is MNHEY and CDR2 SVGAGI. The CDR3 loop is CASSSTLPGYTF. In DNA form, the CDR3 reads TGTGCCAGCAGTTCGACTCTCCCTGGCTACACCTTC.

This clonotype was detected once. Its ends do not fully match the called genes, so a read error is possible. The chain has TRBV12-3 or TRBV12-4 and TRBJ2-2, with 10 nucleotides matching TRBD2. This CDR3 contains 14 residues. Here the CDR3 DNA reads TGTGCCAGCAGTGTAGCGGGAGGCGGGGGGGAGCTGTTTTTT. Amino acid sequence: CASSVAGGGGELFF.

The CDR3 nucleotides are TGTGCCAGCAGCTTAGAGGGAGGGAGTCCTCCAGAGACCCAGTACTTC. This translates into CASSLEGGSPPETQYF. V gene TRBV7-2 combines with J gene TRBJ2-5; 7 bases are shared with TRBD2. Germline CDR1 reads SGHTA; CDR2 reads FQGNSA. The CDR3 consists of 16 residues. After removal of 1 base from V and 4 bases from J, the junction contained 9 bases not matched to a gene.

Points on this clonotype: Since a much larger clone is just one base distant, this may be a read error. The V and J genes are TRBV24-1 and TRBJ1-2; D not resolved. V shed 0 bases and J shed 2 bases, with 6 bases lying between them. CDR3 size: 14 residues. Looked up from germline, CDR1 is KGHDR and CDR2 is SFDVKD. As DNA, the CDR3 is TGTGCCACCAGTGATTTGGCGGGAAACTATGGCTACACCTTC. Protein: CATSDLAGNYGYTF.

As regards this clonotype: No conserved phenylalanine or tryptophan ends this CDR3, so it is likely a read error. The rearrangement joins TRBV11-2 to TRBJ2-7; D may be TRBD2 (6 bases). Germline V gives CDR1 SGHAT, CDR2 FQNNGV. V was shortened by 4 bases and J by 5 bases, with 6 bases between the two germline ends. This CDR3 has 11 amino acids. The CDR3 DNA is TGTGCCAGCAGCTGGAGGGACGAGCAGTACCTC. This translates into CASSWRDEQYL.

The rearrangement joins TRBV29-1 to TRBJ1-1; maybe TRBD1 (6 bases). V lost 4 bases and J lost 6, with 15 bases in between. CDR1 SQVTM and CDR2 ANQGSEA come from the germline V gene. CDR3 length: 13 residues. CDR3 in amino acids: CSVGPVRGAEAFF. The DNA for the CDR3 is TGCAGCGTTGGCCCAGTGAGGGGGGCTGAAGCTTTCTTT.

The V and J genes are TRBV7-3 and TRBJ1-1, with D possibly matching TRBD1 (5 bases). The CDR3 runs 16 residues. V was shortened by 5 bases and J by 4 bases, with 20 bases between the two germline ends. Germline V gives CDR1 SGHTA, CDR2 FQGTGA. In DNA, the CDR3 is TGTGCCAGCAGCCCTGACACCGGGGCAGGTCGCACTGAAGCTTTCTTT. It specifies CASSPDTGAGRTEAFF.

This clonotype showed up many times. CDR3 DNA sequence: TGTGCCAGCAGCCTGACGCTAGCGGGAGGAGAGACCCAGTACTTC. Protein product: CASSLTLAGGETQYF. The chain links TRBV12-3 or TRBV12-4 to TRBJ2-5, with TRBD2 matching 11 bases. V was pared by 6 bases and J by 4 bases, with 7 bases of the junction left unmatched. The CDR3 has 15 residues.

In this sample, this clonotype turned up many times. J is TRBJ1-2 and V is TRBV19, with 10 positions matching TRBD1. Germline CDR1 reads LNHDA; CDR2 reads SQIVND (reference sequence). This CDR3 has 14 residues. V shed 5 bases and J 8 bases; nucleotides not matched to a gene: 8. The CDR3 DNA reads TGTGCCAGTAGTGGAGACAGGGGGCGCGGAGGCTACACCTTC. Protein product: CASSGDRGRGGYTF.

This clonotype has a handful of counts. The rearrangement uses TRBV27 and TRBJ1-2; 10 nucleotides align to TRBD1. Germline CDR1 MNHEY, CDR2 SMNVEV (reference sequence). The CDR3 consists of 14 residues. Unmatched junction bases numbered 9, after V lost 6 bases and J lost 8 bases. In DNA form, the CDR3 reads TGTGCCAGCAGAATGACAGGGGGCAGTTGGGGCTACACCTTC. Translated, it gives CASRMTGGSWGYTF.

This clonotype was found many times. The chain couples TRBV15 to TRBJ2-1; 9 bases align to TRBD2. Germline V CDR1 and CDR2: LNHNV, YYDKDF (reference sequence). This CDR3 has 15 residues. After removal of 8 bases from V and 4 bases from J, the junction contained 9 bases not matched to a gene. CDR3: CATAAGGLSYNEQFF. The CDR3 DNA sequence: TGTGCCACCGCGGCGGGAGGGCTATCATACAATGAGCAGTTCTTC.

The CDR3 nucleotides are TGTGCCAGCAGCCAAGATGTAGCGGGAAAAACCGGGGAGCTGTTTTTT. This sequence encodes CASSQDVAGKTGELFF. This chain uses TRBV3-1 with TRBJ2-2, with 8 nucleotides matching TRBD2. The germline gives CDR1 LGHDT, CDR2 YNNKEL (reference sequence). The CDR3 is made up of 16 amino acids. V was pared by 0 bases and J by 5 bases, with 5 bases of the junction left unmatched.